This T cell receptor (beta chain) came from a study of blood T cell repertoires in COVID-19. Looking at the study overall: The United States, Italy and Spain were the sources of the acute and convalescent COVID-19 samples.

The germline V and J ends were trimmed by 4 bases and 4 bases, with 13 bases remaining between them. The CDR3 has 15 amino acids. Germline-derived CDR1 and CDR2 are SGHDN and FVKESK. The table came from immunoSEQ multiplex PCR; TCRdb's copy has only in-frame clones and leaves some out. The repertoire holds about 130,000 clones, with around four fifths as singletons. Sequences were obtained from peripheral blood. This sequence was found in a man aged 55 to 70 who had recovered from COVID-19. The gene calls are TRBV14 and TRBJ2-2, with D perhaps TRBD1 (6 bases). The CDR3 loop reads CASSLQGGSTGELFF. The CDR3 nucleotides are TGTGCCAGCAGCCTACAGGGTGGAAGCACCGGGGAGCTGTTTTTT. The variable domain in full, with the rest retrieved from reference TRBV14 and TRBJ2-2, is EAGVTQFPSHSVIEKGQTVTLRCDPISGHDNLYWYRRVMGKEIKFLLHFVKESKQDESGMPNNRFLAERTGGTYSTLKVQPAELEDSGVYFCASSLQGGSTGELFFGEGSRLTVL.